This TCR beta chain was found in a study of cytomegalovirus exposure and HLA in healthy donors. Comments on this clone: Its antigen is unknown.

Findings of the study overall: TCR beta V- and J-gene trimming was later associated with a missense DCLRE1C variant. The study recorded around 160 TCR beta chains that were cytomegalovirus-associated.

The length of the CDR3 is 13 residues. Trimming cost V 0 bases and J 6 bases; bases outside gene matches: 2. Germline CDR1 reads SGDLS; CDR2 reads YYNGEE. This PCR relied on a set of 60 Vbeta primers and 13 Jbeta primers. The protocol was immunoSEQ multiplex PCR, while the TCRdb copy is restricted to in-frame clones and leaves out a portion. This table has 150,000 or so clones, about 75% appearing once. The sequence was obtained from a middle-aged man in good health and CMV-seropositive. The sample was PBMCs. V usage is TRBV9 and J usage is TRBJ2-7; 8 bases map to TRBD2. CDR3 nucleotide sequence: TGTGCCAGCAGCGTAGGGGCGGGAGGCGAGCAGTACTTC. Protein sequence: CASSVGAGGEQYF.